This T cell receptor beta chain was sequenced in a study of T cell responses to AZD1222 COVID-19 vaccine. Study findings and constraints: Reportedly, nearly half the spike-specific TCRs target unmutated variant regions. An increase in Spike-specific TCR breadth and depth was observed after two AZD1222 doses.

As regards this clone: Its target is not known.

V lost 3 bases to trimming and J lost 0 bases, with 12 bases between them. This CDR3 is built from 15 residues. CDR1 is MDHEN, CDR2 SYDVKM, per germline. Clones were sequenced by immunoSEQ multiplex PCR, and TCRdb holds only the in-frame ones, with some missing. The sample consists of 95,000 to 150,000 clones, approximately 89% of them appearing once. The specimen was peripheral blood, collected on day 0 of AZD1222 vaccination. The clonotype comes from an adult in good health. The V gene is TRBV28, the J gene TRBJ2-7; D unclear. CDR3 loop: CASSFPGSSSYEQYF. CDR3 nucleotide sequence: TGTGCCAGCAGTTTCCCAGGCTCTAGCTCCTACGAGCAGTACTTC.